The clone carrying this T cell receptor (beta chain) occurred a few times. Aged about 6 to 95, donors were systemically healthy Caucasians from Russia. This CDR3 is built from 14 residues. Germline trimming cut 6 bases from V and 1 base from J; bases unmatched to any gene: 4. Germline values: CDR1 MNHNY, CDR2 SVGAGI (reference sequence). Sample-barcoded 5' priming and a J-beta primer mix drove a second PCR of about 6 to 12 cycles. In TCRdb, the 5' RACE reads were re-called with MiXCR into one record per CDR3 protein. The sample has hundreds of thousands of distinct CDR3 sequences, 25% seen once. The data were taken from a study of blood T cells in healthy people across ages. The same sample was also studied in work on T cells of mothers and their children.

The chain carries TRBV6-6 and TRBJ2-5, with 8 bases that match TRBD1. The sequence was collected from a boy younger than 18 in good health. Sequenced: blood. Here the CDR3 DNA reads TGTGCCAGCAGCATGACAGGGGCCCAAGAGACCCAGTACTTC. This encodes CASSMTGAQETQYF.